This entry lists 7 T cell receptor beta chains sequenced from one sample in a study of blood T cell repertoires in COVID-19. The method was immunoSEQ multiplex PCR; TCRdb's version includes in-frame clones alone and lacks a portion of them. This table holds 140,000 to 150,000 clones, around 72% found once. The source material was peripheral blood. The receptors come from a woman aged 60 to 75 with acute or convalescent COVID-19.

The J gene is TRBJ2-2, the V gene TRBV27; 11 bases map to TRBD2. CDR3 length: 18 residues. V shed 3 bases, J shed 3 bases, and the junction held 9 bases outside the gene matches. The germline V gene has CDR1 MNHEY and CDR2 SMNVEV (reference sequence). CDR3 DNA: TGTGCCAGCAGTTTCTTCCTTAGCGGGAGGGCCGACACCGGGGAGCTGTTTTTT. It specifies CASSFFLSGRADTGELFF.

This chain joins TRBV3-1 (or the pseudogene TRBV3-2) and TRBJ1-1, with 9 nucleotides matching TRBD1. Germline CDR1 reads LGHDT; CDR2 reads YNNKEL (reference sequence). The V gene end was trimmed by 3 bases and the J gene end by 10 bases; junction bases not matched to a gene: 6. The CDR3 loop spans 13 amino acids. The CDR3 here is CASSHGDREGAFF. CDR3 DNA: TGTGCCAGCAGCCATGGGGACAGGGAGGGAGCTTTCTTT.

The chain couples TRBV15 to TRBJ2-7, with D tentatively TRBD2 (6 bases). This CDR3 spans 14 amino acids. Germline CDR1 LNHNV, CDR2 YYDKDF (reference sequence). The V end lost 2 bases, the J end lost 9 bases, and 17 bases lay between the germline ends. The chain's CDR3 is CATSRYRLGLRQYF. CDR3 DNA: TGTGCCACCAGCAGATATAGACTAGGGTTGCGGCAGTACTTC.

This clone was counted a few times. The chain has TRBV7-9 and TRBJ1-1; D not resolved. Germline V lookup: CDR1 SEHNR, CDR2 FQNEAQ (reference sequence). The CDR3 loop spans 12 amino acids. V lost 1 base to trimming and J lost 8 bases, with 8 bases between them. The CDR3 here is CASSLETEEAFF. DNA for the CDR3: TGTGCCAGCAGCTTAGAAACAGAGGAAGCTTTCTTT.

The chain links TRBV23-1 to TRBJ1-3, with D unclear. TRBV23-1 is labeled an ORF, and its function is uncertain. Trimming left V 6 bases short and J 0 bases short, with 6 bases between. This CDR3 spans 13 amino acids. CDR3 protein: CASRHSSGNTIYF. The DNA of the CDR3 is TGCGCCAGCAGGCACAGCTCTGGAAACACCATATATTTT.

As concerns this clone: Relative to the germline gene, one junction end is altered; a read error may explain this. Other nucleotide sequences from this sample produce the same CDR3. This sequence joins TRBV3-1 (or the pseudogene TRBV3-2) and TRBJ2-4; TRBD2 is a possible D gene (6 bases). This CDR3 is 13 amino acids long. In germline, CDR1 is LGHDT, CDR2 YNNKEL (reference sequence). The CDR3 loop is CASSRESRYIQYF. In nucleotides, the CDR3 is TGCGCCAGCAGCCGGGAGAGCAGGTACATTCAGTACTTC.

This sequence joins TRBV2 and TRBJ2-5; 8 bases map to TRBD2. This CDR3 comprises 16 residues. V was pared by 6 bases and J by 4 bases, with 13 bases of the junction left unmatched. The germline V gene encodes CDR1 SNHLY and CDR2 FYNNEI. CDR3 sequence (DNA): TGTGCCAGCAGGACCGGGACTAGTAGCTTTGGAGAGACCCAGTACTTC. Translation: CASRTGTSSFGETQYF.